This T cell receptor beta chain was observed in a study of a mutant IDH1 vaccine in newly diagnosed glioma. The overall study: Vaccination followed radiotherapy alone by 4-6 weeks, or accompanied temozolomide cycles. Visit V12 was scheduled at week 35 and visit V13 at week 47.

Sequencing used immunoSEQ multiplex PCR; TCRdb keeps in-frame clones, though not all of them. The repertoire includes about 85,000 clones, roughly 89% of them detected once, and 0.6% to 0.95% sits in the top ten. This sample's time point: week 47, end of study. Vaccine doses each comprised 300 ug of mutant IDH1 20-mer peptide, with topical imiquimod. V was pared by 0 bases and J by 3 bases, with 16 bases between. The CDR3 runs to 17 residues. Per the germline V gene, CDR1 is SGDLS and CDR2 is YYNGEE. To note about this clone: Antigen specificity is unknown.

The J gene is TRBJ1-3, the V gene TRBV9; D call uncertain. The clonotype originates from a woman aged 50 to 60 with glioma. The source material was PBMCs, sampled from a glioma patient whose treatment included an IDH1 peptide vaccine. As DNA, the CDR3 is TGTGCCAGCAGCGTAGCTACTGAACGCAATTATGGAAACACCATATATTTT. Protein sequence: CASSVATERNYGNTIYF. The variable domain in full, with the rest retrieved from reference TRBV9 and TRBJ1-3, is DSGVTQTPKHLITATGQRVTLRCSPRSGDLSVYWYQQSLDQGLQFLIQYYNGEERAKGNILERFSAQQFPDLHSELNLSSLELGDSALYFCASSVATERNYGNTIYFGEGSWLTVV.